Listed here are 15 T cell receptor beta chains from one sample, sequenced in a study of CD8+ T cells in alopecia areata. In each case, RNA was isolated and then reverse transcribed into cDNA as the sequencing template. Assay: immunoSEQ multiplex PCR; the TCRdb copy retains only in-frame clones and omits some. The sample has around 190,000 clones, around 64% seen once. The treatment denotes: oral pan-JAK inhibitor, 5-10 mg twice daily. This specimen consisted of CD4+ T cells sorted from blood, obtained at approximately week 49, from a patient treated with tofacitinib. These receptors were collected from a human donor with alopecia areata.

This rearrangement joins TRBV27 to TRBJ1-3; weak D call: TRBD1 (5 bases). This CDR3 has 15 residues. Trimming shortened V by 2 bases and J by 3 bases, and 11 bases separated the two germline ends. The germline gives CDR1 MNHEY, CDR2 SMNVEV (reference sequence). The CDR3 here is CASSLRSGLGNTIYF. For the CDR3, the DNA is TGTGCCAGCAGTTTACGGTCGGGGCTTGGAAACACCATATATTTT.

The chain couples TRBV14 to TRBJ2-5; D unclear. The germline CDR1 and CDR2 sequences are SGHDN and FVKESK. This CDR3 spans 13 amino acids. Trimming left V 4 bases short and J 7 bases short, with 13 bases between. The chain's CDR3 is CASSRAVEGTQYF. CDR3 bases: TGTGCCAGCAGCCGGGCCGTGGAAGGGACCCAGTACTTC.

The CDR3, as DNA: TGTGCCAGCAGTCCGACAGGGAATGAAAAACTGTTTTTT. This encodes CASSPTGNEKLFF. The genes are TRBV9 and TRBJ1-4; 7 bases agree with TRBD1. The CDR3 covers 13 residues. Losses at the gene ends were 5 bases for V and 5 bases for J; bases not matched to a gene: 3. Germline V CDR1 and CDR2: SGDLS, YYNGEE.

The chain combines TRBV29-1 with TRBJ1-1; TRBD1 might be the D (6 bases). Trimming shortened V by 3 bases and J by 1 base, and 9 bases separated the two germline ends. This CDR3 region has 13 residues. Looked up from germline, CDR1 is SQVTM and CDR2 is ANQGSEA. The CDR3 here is CSVDKGQNTEAFF. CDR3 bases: TGCAGCGTTGACAAGGGACAGAACACTGAAGCTTTCTTT.

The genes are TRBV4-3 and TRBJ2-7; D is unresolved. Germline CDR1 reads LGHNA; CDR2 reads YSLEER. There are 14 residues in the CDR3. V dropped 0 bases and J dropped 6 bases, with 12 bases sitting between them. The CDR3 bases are TGCGCCAGCAGCCAAGATTTGGGCATCCGCGAGCAGTACTTC. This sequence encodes CASSQDLGIREQYF.

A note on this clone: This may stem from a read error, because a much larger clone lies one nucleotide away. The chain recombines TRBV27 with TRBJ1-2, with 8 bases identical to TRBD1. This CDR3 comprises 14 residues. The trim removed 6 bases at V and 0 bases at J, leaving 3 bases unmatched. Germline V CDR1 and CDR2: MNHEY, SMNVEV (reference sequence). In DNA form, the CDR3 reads TGTGCCAGCAGCCGGACAGGGACTAACTATGGCTACACCTTC. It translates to CASSRTGTNYGYTF.

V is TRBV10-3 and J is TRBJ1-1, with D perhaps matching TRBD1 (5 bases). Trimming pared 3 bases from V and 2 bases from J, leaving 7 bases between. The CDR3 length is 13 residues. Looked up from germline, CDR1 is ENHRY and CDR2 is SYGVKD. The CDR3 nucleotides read TGTGCCATCAGTGAAGGGGCCAACACTGAAGCTTTCTTT. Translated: CAISEGANTEAFF.

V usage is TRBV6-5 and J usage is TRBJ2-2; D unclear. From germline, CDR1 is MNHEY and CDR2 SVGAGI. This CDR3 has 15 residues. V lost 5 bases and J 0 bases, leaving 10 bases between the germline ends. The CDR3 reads CASSRSLPNTGELFF. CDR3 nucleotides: TGTGCCAGCAGTCGGTCCCTACCGAACACCGGGGAGCTGTTTTTT.

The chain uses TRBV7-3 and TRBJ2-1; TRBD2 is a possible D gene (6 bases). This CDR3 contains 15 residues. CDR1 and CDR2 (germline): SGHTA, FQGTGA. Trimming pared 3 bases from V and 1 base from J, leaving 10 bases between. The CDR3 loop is CASSFGTDSYNEQFF. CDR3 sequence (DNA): TGTGCCAGCAGCTTCGGGACTGATTCCTACAATGAGCAGTTCTTC.

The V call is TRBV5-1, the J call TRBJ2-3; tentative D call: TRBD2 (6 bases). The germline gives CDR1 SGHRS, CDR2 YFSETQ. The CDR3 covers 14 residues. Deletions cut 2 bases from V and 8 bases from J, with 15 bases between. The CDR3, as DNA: TGCGCCAGCAGCTTAGATATCGGGGGAGGTACGCAGTATTTT. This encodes CASSLDIGGGTQYF.

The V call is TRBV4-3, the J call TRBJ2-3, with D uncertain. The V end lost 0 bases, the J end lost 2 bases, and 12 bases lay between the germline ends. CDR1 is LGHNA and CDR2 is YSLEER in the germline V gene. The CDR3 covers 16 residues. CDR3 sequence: CASSQDQGRNTDTQYF. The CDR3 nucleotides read TGCGCCAGCAGCCAAGATCAAGGGCGGAACACAGATACGCAGTATTTT.

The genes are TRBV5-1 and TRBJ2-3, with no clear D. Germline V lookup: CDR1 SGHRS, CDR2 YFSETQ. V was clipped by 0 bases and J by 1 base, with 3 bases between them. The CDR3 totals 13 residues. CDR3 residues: CASSLGRTDTQYF. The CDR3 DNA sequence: TGCGCCAGCAGCTTGGGGCGCACAGATACGCAGTATTTT.

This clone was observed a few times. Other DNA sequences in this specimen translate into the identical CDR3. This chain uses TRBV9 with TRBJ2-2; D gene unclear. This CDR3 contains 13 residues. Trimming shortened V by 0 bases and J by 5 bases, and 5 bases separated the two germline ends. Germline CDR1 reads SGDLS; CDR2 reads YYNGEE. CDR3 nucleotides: TGTGCCAGCAGCGTAGTGGTGACCGGGGAGCTGTTTTTT. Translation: CASSVVVTGELFF.

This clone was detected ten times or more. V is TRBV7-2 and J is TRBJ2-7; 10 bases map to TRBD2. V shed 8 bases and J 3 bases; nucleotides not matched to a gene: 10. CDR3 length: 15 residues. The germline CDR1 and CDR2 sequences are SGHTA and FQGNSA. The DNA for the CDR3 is TGTGCCAGCCGCACCGGACTAGCGGAGTACTACGAGCAGTACTTC. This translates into CASRTGLAEYYEQYF.

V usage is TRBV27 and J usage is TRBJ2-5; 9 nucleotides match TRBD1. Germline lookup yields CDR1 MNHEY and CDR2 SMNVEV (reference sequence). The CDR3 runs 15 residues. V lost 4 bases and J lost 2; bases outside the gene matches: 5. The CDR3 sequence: CASSSGTGMQETQYF. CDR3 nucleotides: TGTGCCAGCAGTTCCGGGACAGGGATGCAAGAGACCCAGTACTTC.